This TCR beta chain was sequenced in a study of CD8+ T cells in alopecia areata. In regard to this clone: Its antigen is unidentified.

Study-wide findings and caveats: Lesional scalp displayed greater clonality than normal scalp, most notably in alopecia totalis/universalis. Resident alphabeta T-cell populations of normal skin are likewise subject to sequencing in scalp samples.

Sequencing relied on a cDNA template that was reverse transcribed from extracted RNA. Clones were read by immunoSEQ multiplex PCR, and TCRdb kept only the in-frame ones, dropping some. The repertoire has about 110,000 clones, approximately 60% of them found once; the top ten carry approximately 22%. V was clipped by 8 bases and J by 6 bases, with 17 bases between them. CDR1 and CDR2 (germline): MDHEN, SYDVKM. The CDR3 totals 14 residues. The sequencing input was CD8+ T cells sorted from blood. The TCR originated in a human donor in good health. The rearrangement joins TRBV28 to TRBJ1-5; D gene unclear. CDR3 coding DNA: TGTGCCAGCCAATCCCGACTCGGGCTTCAGCCCCAGCATTTT. This encodes CASQSRLGLQPQHF.